The present T cell receptor (beta chain) was sequenced within a study of blood T cell repertoires in COVID-19. On the study more broadly: Acute-phase and convalescent COVID-19 samples originated in the United States, Italy and Spain.

How the authors handled the data: Estimated nucleated cell counts came from reference gene primer amplification. This table comes from immunoSEQ multiplex PCR, and its TCRdb copy is limited to in-frame clones, with some not included. The V and J calls and clone size are taken from that table; D and trimming were inferred from the DNA. The sample lists some 97,000 clones, just over 90% occurring once. This CDR3 is built from 14 residues. Germline V gene sequence: CDR1 SGHAT, CDR2 FQDESV (reference sequence). The germline V and J ends were trimmed by 5 bases and 3 bases, with 13 bases remaining between them.

The rearrangement joins TRBV11-1 to TRBJ1-1; D not resolved. Sequencing used peripheral blood. The sequence was collected from a man in his forties or fifties with active COVID-19. In nucleotides, the CDR3 is TGTGCCAGCAGCCCCGCGGGGTGGGACACTGAAGCTTTCTTT. Protein sequence: CASSPAGWDTEAFF.